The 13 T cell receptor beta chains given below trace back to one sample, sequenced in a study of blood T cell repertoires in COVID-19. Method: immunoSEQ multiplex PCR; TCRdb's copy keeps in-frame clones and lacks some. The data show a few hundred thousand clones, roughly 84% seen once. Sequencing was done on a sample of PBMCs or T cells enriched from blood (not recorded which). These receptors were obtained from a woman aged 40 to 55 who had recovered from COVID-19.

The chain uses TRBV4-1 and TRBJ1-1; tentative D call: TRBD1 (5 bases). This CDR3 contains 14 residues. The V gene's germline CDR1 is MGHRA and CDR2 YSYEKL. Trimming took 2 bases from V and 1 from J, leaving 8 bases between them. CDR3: CASSQLGANTEAFF. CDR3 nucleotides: TGCGCCAGCAGCCAATTAGGGGCGAACACTGAAGCTTTCTTT.

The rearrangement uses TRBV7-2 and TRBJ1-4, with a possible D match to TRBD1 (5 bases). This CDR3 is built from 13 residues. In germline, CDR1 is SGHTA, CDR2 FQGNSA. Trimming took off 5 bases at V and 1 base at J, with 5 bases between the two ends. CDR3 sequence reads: CASSRGTNEKLFF. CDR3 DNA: TGTGCCAGCAGCAGGGGAACTAATGAAAAACTGTTTTTT.

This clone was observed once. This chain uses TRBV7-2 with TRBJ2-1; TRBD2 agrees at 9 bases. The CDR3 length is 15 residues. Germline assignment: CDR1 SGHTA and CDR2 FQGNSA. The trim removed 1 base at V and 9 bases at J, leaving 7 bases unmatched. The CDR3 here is CASSLGGSGSSEQFF. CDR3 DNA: TGTGCCAGCAGCTTAGGAGGTAGCGGGAGCAGTGAGCAGTTCTTC.

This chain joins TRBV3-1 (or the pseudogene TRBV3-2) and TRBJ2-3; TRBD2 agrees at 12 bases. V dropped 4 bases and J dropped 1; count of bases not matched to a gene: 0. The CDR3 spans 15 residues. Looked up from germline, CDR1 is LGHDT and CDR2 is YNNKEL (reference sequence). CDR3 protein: CASSRLAGGTDTQYF. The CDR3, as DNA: TGTGCCAGCAGCCGACTAGCGGGGGGCACAGATACGCAGTATTTT.

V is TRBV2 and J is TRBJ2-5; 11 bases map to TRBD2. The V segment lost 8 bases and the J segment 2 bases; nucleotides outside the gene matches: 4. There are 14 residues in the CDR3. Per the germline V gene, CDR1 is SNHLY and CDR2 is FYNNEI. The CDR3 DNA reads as TGTGCCAGCGCCAGGACTAGCGGGCAAGAGACCCAGTACTTC. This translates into CASARTSGQETQYF.

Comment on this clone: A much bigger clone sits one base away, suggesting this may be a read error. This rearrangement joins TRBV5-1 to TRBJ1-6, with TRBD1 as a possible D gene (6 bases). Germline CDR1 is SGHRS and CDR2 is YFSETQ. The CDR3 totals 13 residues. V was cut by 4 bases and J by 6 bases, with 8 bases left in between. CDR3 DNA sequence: TGCGCCAGCAGCCTGGACAGTAATTCACCCCTCCACTTT. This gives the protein CASSLDSNSPLHF.

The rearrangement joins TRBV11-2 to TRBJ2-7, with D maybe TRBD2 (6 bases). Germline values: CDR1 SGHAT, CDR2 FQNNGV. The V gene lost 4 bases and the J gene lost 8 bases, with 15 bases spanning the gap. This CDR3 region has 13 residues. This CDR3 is CASSSLEGWQQYV. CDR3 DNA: TGTGCCAGCAGCTCCTTGGAGGGGTGGCAGCAGTACGTC.

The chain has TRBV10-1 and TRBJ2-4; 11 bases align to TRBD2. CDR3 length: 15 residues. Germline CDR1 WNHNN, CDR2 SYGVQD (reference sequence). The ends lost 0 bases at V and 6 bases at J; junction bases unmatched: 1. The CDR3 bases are TGCGCCAGCAGTGAGTCTAGCGGGAGGGGAAACATTCAGTACTTC. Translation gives CASSESSGRGNIQYF.

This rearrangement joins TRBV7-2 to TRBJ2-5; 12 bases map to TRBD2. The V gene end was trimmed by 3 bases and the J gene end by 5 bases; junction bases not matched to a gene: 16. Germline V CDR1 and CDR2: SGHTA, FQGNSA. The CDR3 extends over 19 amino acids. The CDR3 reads CASSFIRLAGGSLQETQYF. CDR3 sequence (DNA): TGTGCCAGCAGCTTTATCCGGCTAGCGGGAGGGTCTCTCCAGGAGACCCAGTACTTC.

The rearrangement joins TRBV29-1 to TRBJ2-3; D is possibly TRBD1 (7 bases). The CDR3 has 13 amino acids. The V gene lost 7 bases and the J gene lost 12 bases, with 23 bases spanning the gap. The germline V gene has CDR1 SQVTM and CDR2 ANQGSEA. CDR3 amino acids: CSALGGKGAVQYF. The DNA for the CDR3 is TGCAGCGCCCTTGGGGGGAAGGGGGCGGTTCAGTATTTT.

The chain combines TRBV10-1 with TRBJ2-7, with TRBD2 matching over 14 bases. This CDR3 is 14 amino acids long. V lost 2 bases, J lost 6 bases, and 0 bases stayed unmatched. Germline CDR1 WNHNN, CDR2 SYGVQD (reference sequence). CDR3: CASSEGTSGSEQYF. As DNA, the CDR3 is TGCGCCAGCAGTGAGGGGACTAGCGGGAGCGAGCAGTACTTC.

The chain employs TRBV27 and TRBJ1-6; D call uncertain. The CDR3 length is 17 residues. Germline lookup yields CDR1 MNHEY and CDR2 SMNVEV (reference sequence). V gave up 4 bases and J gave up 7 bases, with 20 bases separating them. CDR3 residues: CASSSLPPGNNNSPLHF. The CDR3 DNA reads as TGTGCCAGCAGTTCCCTCCCCCCCGGGAATAACAATTCACCCCTCCACTTT.

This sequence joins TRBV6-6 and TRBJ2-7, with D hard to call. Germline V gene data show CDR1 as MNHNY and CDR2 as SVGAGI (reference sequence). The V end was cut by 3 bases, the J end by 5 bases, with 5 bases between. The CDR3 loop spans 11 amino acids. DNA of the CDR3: TGTGCCAGCAGTTATTCTCACGAGCAGTACGTC. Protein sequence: CASSYSHEQYV.